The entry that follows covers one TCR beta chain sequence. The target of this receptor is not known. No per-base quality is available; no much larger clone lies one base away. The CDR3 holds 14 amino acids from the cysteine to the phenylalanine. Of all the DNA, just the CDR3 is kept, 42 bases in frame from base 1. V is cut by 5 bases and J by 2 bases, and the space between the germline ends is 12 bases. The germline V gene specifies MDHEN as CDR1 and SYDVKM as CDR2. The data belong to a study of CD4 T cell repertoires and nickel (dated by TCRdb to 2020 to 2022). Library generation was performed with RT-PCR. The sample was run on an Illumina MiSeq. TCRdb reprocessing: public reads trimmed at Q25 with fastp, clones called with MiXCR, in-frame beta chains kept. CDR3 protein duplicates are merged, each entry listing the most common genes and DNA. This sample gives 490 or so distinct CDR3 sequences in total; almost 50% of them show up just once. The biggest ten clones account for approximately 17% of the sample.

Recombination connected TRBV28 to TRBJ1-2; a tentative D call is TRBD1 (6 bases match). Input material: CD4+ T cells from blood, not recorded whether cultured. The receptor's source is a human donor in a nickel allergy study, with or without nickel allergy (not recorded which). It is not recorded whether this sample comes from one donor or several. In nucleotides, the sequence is TGTGCCAGCAGTGGGGGGGGCAGGAACTATGGCTACACCTTC. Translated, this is CASSGGGRNYGYTF.